This T cell receptor beta chain was captured in a study of T cell responses to AZD1222 COVID-19 vaccine. Study-level points and caveats: Targeting of unmutated variant regions was reportedly seen in nearly half of spike-specific TCRs. There were mostly white British donors and more females than males, and clonal diversity was possibly underestimated. Recipients of AZD1222 seropositive at baseline numbered only five or six.

This clone was seen just once. As yet, its antigen is unknown. Some second doses came at about 4 weeks and others at about 12 weeks; these were pooled. Some clones are missing from TCRdb's copy, which holds only in-frame ones; the method was immunoSEQ multiplex PCR. Of tens of thousands of clones detected, around 93% appear once; the ten largest clones hold approximately 8.2%. Germline V gives CDR1 GTSNPN, CDR2 SVGIG (reference sequence). The CDR3 is 13 amino acids. The V gene lost 4 bases and the J gene lost 0 bases, with 9 bases spanning the gap. Here the sequenced sample was peripheral blood, taken 28 days after the second AZD1222 dose. The TCR sequence derives from an adult who received the AZD1222 COVID-19 vaccine. The V gene is TRBV30, the J gene TRBJ1-1; D unresolved. CDR3 nucleotide sequence: TGTGCCTGGAAAAGGGTAGTGAACACTGAAGCTTTCTTT. This codes for CAWKRVVNTEAFF. The full variable domain, in which reference TRBV30 and TRBJ1-1 provide the parts outside the CDR3, is SQTIHQWPATLVQPVGSPLSLECTVEGTSNPNLYWYRQAAGRGLQLLFYSVGIGQISSEVPQNLSASRPQDRQFILSSKKLLLSDSGFYLCAWKRVVNTEAFFGQGTRLTVV.